Presented here are 25 T cell receptor beta chains from one specimen sequenced in a study of cytomegalovirus exposure and HLA in healthy donors. Using immunoSEQ multiplex PCR, the repertoire was profiled, and TCRdb retains in-frame clones only, with some absent. The sample includes a few hundred thousand clones, 90% of them seen just once. The specimen was PBMCs. The receptors stem from a woman younger than 30 in good health and CMV-seronegative.

The gene calls are TRBV5-1 and TRBJ2-2; D not certain. Germline V gene sequence: CDR1 SGHRS, CDR2 YFSETQ. The CDR3 totals 15 residues. Deletions cut 2 bases from V and 2 bases from J, with 10 bases between. The CDR3 sequence is CASSFSAGNTGELFF. DNA for the CDR3: TGCGCCAGCAGCTTTTCGGCAGGAAACACCGGGGAGCTGTTTTTT.

This CDR3 is CSVSGDQETQYF. CDR3 bases: TGCAGCGTATCAGGGGACCAAGAGACCCAGTACTTC. The rearrangement links TRBV29-1 to TRBJ2-5, with D perhaps matching TRBD1 (6 bases). The CDR3 has 12 amino acids. The germline gives CDR1 SQVTM, CDR2 ANQGSEA. The V end lost 6 bases, the J end lost 0 bases, and 8 bases lay between the germline ends.

V gene TRBV18 combines with J gene TRBJ1-5; 8 bases fit TRBD1. Germline V gene lookup returns CDR1 KGHSH and CDR2 LQKENI. V lost 3 bases and J lost 4; bases outside the gene matches: 8. CDR3 length equals 16 residues. CDR3 loop: CASSPRTGSLNQPQHF. The CDR3 DNA sequence: TGTGCCAGCTCACCCCGGACAGGGAGCTTGAATCAGCCCCAGCATTTT.

This sequence joins TRBV7-9 and TRBJ2-1; D gene unclear. Looked up from germline, CDR1 is SEHNR and CDR2 is FQNEAQ (reference sequence). The CDR3 runs to 13 residues. Trimming left V 4 bases short and J 8 bases short, with 12 bases between. The CDR3 sequence is CASSSTLRDEQFF. The CDR3 DNA is TGTGCCAGCAGCTCCACCCTGAGAGATGAGCAGTTCTTC.

The CDR3 DNA reads as TGTGCCAGCAGTTCCCCCTCCCGACAGGGCAATCGTGAAGCTTTCTTT. Amino acid sequence: CASSSPSRQGNREAFF. The chain couples TRBV27 to TRBJ1-1, with 7 positions matching TRBD1. The length of the CDR3 is 16 residues. V lost 4 bases, J lost 7 bases, and 15 bases stayed unmatched. Germline V gives CDR1 MNHEY, CDR2 SMNVEV (reference sequence).

The chain couples TRBV5-8 to TRBJ1-5; TRBD1 matches 7 bases. Looked up from germline, CDR1 is SGHTS and CDR2 is YDEGEE. The V and J ends lost 1 base and 6 bases, in that order; junction bases with no gene match: 10. CDR3 length equals 16 residues. CDR3 nucleotides: TGTGCCAGCAGCTTGAGCGGAAAACAGGGGAGTCAGCCCCAGCATTTT. Encoded protein: CASSLSGKQGSQPQHF.

The chain couples TRBV7-3 to TRBJ2-5, with 7 bases identical to TRBD2. J gave up 7 bases and V 5 bases, and 13 bases lay outside the gene matches. The CDR3 has 15 amino acids. The germline gives CDR1 SGHTA, CDR2 FQGTGA. In DNA, the CDR3 is TGTGCCAGCAGCCCCCGACTAGCACCCCCCGCGACCCAGTACTTC. Translation: CASSPRLAPPATQYF.

This chain joins TRBV5-1 and TRBJ1-2, with 7 bases aligning to TRBD1. V shed 1 base and J 4 bases; nucleotides not matched to a gene: 7. Germline V lookup: CDR1 SGHRS, CDR2 YFSETQ. The length of the CDR3 is 15 residues. As DNA, the CDR3 is TGCGCCAGCAGCTTGCTTGGGACAGAGGGCTATGGCTACACCTTC. It yields the protein CASSLLGTEGYGYTF.

The chain joins TRBV27 to TRBJ2-2; D call uncertain. V lost 8 bases and J lost 0, with 7 bases in between. The V gene's germline CDR1 is MNHEY and CDR2 SMNVEV (reference sequence). This CDR3 spans 13 amino acids. CDR3 bases: TGTGCCAGCCACTCCCCGAACACCGGGGAGCTGTTTTTT. This translates into CASHSPNTGELFF.

This rearrangement joins TRBV7-2 to TRBJ1-5; D call uncertain. V was clipped by 1 base and J by 1 base, with 5 bases between them. The CDR3 totals 14 residues. Germline V CDR1 and CDR2: SGHTA, FQGNSA. CDR3 region: CASSLGPSNQPQHF. In DNA form, the CDR3 reads TGTGCCAGCAGCTTAGGGCCGAGCAATCAGCCCCAGCATTTT. Based on the CDR3 plus reference TRBV7-2 and TRBJ1-5, the full variable domain is GAGVSQSPSNKVTEKGKDVELRCDPISGHTALYWYRQSLGQGLEFLIYFQGNSAPDKSGLPSDRFSAERTGGSVSTLTIQRTQQEDSAVYLCASSLGPSNQPQHFGDGTRLSIL.

This clone was observed a single time. The chain has TRBV28 and TRBJ1-2; 8 bases are shared with TRBD1. The J segment lost 4 bases and the V segment lost 2 bases, leaving 6 bases of the junction unmatched. CDR1 is MDHEN, CDR2 SYDVKM, per germline. The CDR3 length is 15 residues. CDR3 bases: TGTGCCAGCAGTTTAGCAGGGGGCGCCGGCTATGGCTACACCTTC. Its protein is CASSLAGGAGYGYTF.

The genes are TRBV18 and TRBJ1-1; TRBD1 matches at 7 bases. This CDR3 contains 13 residues. Germline trimming cut 6 bases from V and 8 bases from J; bases unmatched to any gene: 9. CDR1 is KGHSH, CDR2 LQKENI, per germline. The CDR3 nucleotides read TGTGCCAGCTCCCCAGGACAGGAACAGGAAGCTTTCTTT. Its protein product is CASSPGQEQEAFF.

The V gene is TRBV19, the J gene TRBJ2-4, with D maybe TRBD1 (5 bases). Germline loops: CDR1 LNHDA, CDR2 SQIVND (reference sequence). CDR3 length: 13 amino acids. Trimming stripped 10 bases from V and 2 bases from J, with 12 bases between. The chain's CDR3 is CATRTRTKNIQYF. CDR3 in DNA: TGTGCCACTCGGACAAGAACCAAAAACATTCAGTACTTC.

The chain links TRBV2 to TRBJ1-1; maybe TRBD1 (6 bases). CDR3 length: 13 amino acids. V lost 5 bases, J lost 7 bases, and 14 bases lay in between. Germline CDR1 is SNHLY and CDR2 is FYNNEI. The CDR3 here is CASSLGQNVEAFF. The CDR3 DNA sequence: TGTGCCAGCAGTTTAGGACAGAACGTTGAAGCTTTCTTT.

The CDR3 nucleotides read TGTGCCAGCTCACCAAGGGGGACACCGAACACTGAAGCTTTCTTT. Encoded protein: CASSPRGTPNTEAFF. V gene TRBV18 combines with J gene TRBJ1-1, with a weak D call TRBD1 (6 bases). The CDR3 extends over 15 amino acids. CDR1 is KGHSH, CDR2 LQKENI, per germline. Trimming stripped 2 bases from V and 1 base from J, with 11 bases between.

The chain uses TRBV10-3 and TRBJ2-1; 9 bases fit TRBD2. The CDR3 covers 16 residues. V shed 3 bases, J shed 10 bases, and the junction held 13 bases outside the gene matches. Germline-derived CDR1 and CDR2 are ENHRY and SYGVKD. CDR3 amino acids: CAISDPPRRGGVEQFF. In DNA, the CDR3 is TGTGCCATCAGTGATCCACCTAGGCGGGGGGGCGTCGAGCAGTTCTTC.

The gene calls are TRBV9 and TRBJ2-6, with a weak D call TRBD1 (6 bases). Germline assignment: CDR1 SGDLS and CDR2 YYNGEE. V lost 0 bases and J 3 bases, leaving 22 bases between the germline ends. The CDR3 contains 20 residues. CDR3 sequence reads: CASSVAGSGAATFGANVLTF. In DNA, the CDR3 is TGTGCCAGCAGCGTAGCTGGGTCAGGGGCCGCAACCTTTGGGGCCAACGTCCTGACTTTC.

The chain uses TRBV5-6 and TRBJ1-2; a possible D gene is TRBD1 (6 bases). Trimming removed 5 bases from V and 3 bases from J, with 17 bases in between. The CDR3 covers 15 residues. Germline CDR1 reads SGHDT; CDR2 reads YYEEEE. CDR3 loop: CASSRVGDNYYGYTF. The CDR3 DNA is TGTGCCAGCAGTCGTGTTGGGGACAACTACTATGGCTACACCTTC.

The chain combines TRBV27 with TRBJ1-5, with D possibly matching TRBD1 (5 bases). V was pared by 5 bases and J by 3 bases, with 17 bases between. Germline V CDR1 and CDR2: MNHEY, SMNVEV (reference sequence). This CDR3 contains 16 residues. Written as DNA, the CDR3 is TGTGCCAGCAGTCCTAACATCGGGGGGTACAATCAGCCCCAGCATTTT. This sequence encodes CASSPNIGGYNQPQHF.

This chain joins TRBV9 and TRBJ1-2, with 9 bases lining up with TRBD1. V lost 4 bases, J lost 7 bases, and 8 bases stayed unmatched. Germline CDR1 reads SGDLS; CDR2 reads YYNGEE. This CDR3 region has 14 residues. This CDR3 reads CASSSQQGASGYTF. The DNA of the CDR3 is TGTGCCAGCAGCTCCCAACAGGGGGCCTCTGGCTACACCTTC.

The V and J genes are TRBV10-3 and TRBJ1-1, with a weak D call TRBD1 (6 bases). The CDR3 is made up of 14 amino acids. The V and J ends lost 3 bases and 3 bases respectively, with 11 bases between them. Germline V lookup: CDR1 ENHRY, CDR2 SYGVKD. The CDR3 is CAISDAGADTEAFF. The CDR3 DNA sequence: TGTGCCATCAGTGATGCGGGGGCGGACACTGAAGCTTTCTTT.

The chain recombines TRBV30 with TRBJ2-7; 15 bases line up with TRBD2. CDR1 is GTSNPN and CDR2 is SVGIG in the germline V gene (reference sequence). The V and J ends lost 2 bases and 4 bases, in that order; junction bases with no gene match: 12. The CDR3 is 18 residues long. The CDR3 nucleotides are TGTGCCTGGAGTCCGCGGACTAGCGGGGGGGAATTAACTTACGAGCAGTACTTC. Translation gives CAWSPRTSGGELTYEQYF.

This sequence joins TRBV19 and TRBJ1-2, with D perhaps TRBD1 (6 bases). The CDR3 contains 12 residues. Trimming stripped 8 bases from V and 4 bases from J, with 11 bases between. Germline CDR1 is LNHDA and CDR2 is SQIVND (reference sequence). CDR3: CASARGTYGYTF. The CDR3 bases are TGTGCCAGTGCCAGGGGAACCTATGGCTACACCTTC.

V is TRBV6-6 and J is TRBJ2-7, with a tentative D call TRBD2 (6 bases). Trimming cost V 6 bases and J 4 bases, with 13 bases left between them. Germline V lookup: CDR1 MNHNY, CDR2 SVGAGI (reference sequence). The CDR3 runs to 13 residues. CDR3 DNA: TGTGCCAGCAGCAAGGGACTTCAATACGAGCAGTACGTC. Translated, it gives CASSKGLQYEQYV.

In its sample, this clone was seen once. V and J are TRBV11-2 and TRBJ2-7, with 7 bases lining up with TRBD1. V lost 1 base to trimming and J lost 4 bases; unmatched junction nucleotides: 4. The CDR3 consists of 14 residues. The germline CDR1 and CDR2 sequences are SGHAT and FQNNGV. The CDR3 nucleotides read TGTGCCAGCAGCTTAGGTACAGGGGAATACGAGCAGTACTTC. It codes for CASSLGTGEYEQYF.